This T cell receptor (beta chain) came from a study of Japanese encephalitis immunity and Zika vaccine responses. Overall study context: Participants got three 5.0 ug alum-adjuvanted ZPIV doses at weeks 0, 4, 28. TCRs were sequenced at week 0, pre-ZPIV, and again at week 52. Predicted epitopes under 50 nM were chosen as overlapping ZIKV 15-mers.

General study points: More ZIKV- and JEV-shared clonotypes appeared in JEV-pre-vaccinated donors than in YFV donors.

For less than seven days, PBMCs labeled with CFSE were cultured with peptide pools at approximately 1 ug/mL each. Proliferating CD4 T cells were sorted unfixed as live CD56-CD19-CD16-CD3+CD4+ CFSE-low cells. By share of the sample, this clonotype is medium-sized. V was pared by 0 bases and J by 6 bases, with 13 bases between. This CDR3 has 15 amino acids. Germline V CDR1 and CDR2: SGHKS, YYEKEE (reference sequence). TCRdb passed the 5' RACE reads through MiXCR, listing each CDR3 protein once. The data show around 470 distinct CDR3 sequences, 0.85% to 1.3% seen once. V is TRBV5-5 and J is TRBJ2-1; D remains unclear. The material was antigen-activated CD4+ T cells from blood, cultured, obtained during a Zika inactivated vaccine study. The TCR originated in an adult woman who received an inactivated Zika virus vaccine. The CDR3 coding sequence is TGTGCCAGCAGCTTGGCCGTTAGGTCGCTCAATGAGCAGTTCTTC. This gives the protein CASSLAVRSLNEQFF. Using reference TRBV5-5 and TRBJ2-1 for the parts outside the CDR3, the full variable domain is DAGVTQSPTHLIKTRGQQVTLRCSPISGHKSVSWYQQVLGQGPQFIFQYYEKEERGRGNFPDRFSARQFPNYSSELNVNALLLGDSALYLCASSLAVRSLNEQFFGPGTRLTVL.